This TCR beta chain was retrieved from a study of T cells after posttransplantation cyclophosphamide. General observations from the study: Tissue-infiltrating T cells from skin or gut overlapped little with blood T cells. Later post-transplant blood repertoires were often dominated by donor CD8+ memory clones. After PTCy, TRB diversity resembled that of CNI/methotrexate controls.

Profiling relied on immunoSEQ multiplex PCR, and the TCRdb table lists in-frame clones only, not all of them. The sample was found to contain 40,000 or so clones, and every one recurs. Peripheral blood was collected from the related graft donor on the marrow donation day. With respect to this clone: Its antigen is unknown.

Sequenced input: PBMCs. The receptor was derived from a man younger than 45 in good health and a related stem cell transplant donor.

CDR3 nucleotide sequence: TGTGCCAGCTCACCCCGGGACACCTACACCGGGGAGCTGTTTTTT. Translation: CASSPRDTYTGELFF. The chain joins TRBV18 to TRBJ2-2, with D perhaps TRBD1 (6 bases). The CDR3 extends over 15 amino acids. Per germline, CDR1 KGHSH and CDR2 LQKENI. V lost 3 bases, J lost 3 bases, and 11 bases lay in between.